The 6 T cell receptor beta chains given below trace back to one sample, sequenced in a study of human T cells and chemical hapten exposure. Before extraction, the whole blood was not fractionated, and total RNA was taken from it. TCRdb redid the calling of the 5' RACE reads with MiXCR, one entry per CDR3 protein. The table lists about 120,000 distinct CDR3 sequences, 15% to 20% of them singletons. The receptors come from a human donor in good health.

The gene calls are TRBV30 and TRBJ2-1; perhaps TRBD1 as D (6 bases). V lost 4 bases and J 6 bases, leaving 10 bases between the germline ends. The length of the CDR3 is 12 residues. Germline CDR1 is GTSNPN and CDR2 is SVGIG (reference sequence). In DNA form, the CDR3 reads TGTGCCTGGACAGGGGTCAGCAATGAGCAGTTCTTC. Its translation: CAWTGVSNEQFF. Looking up the rest from reference TRBV30 and TRBJ2-1 gives the full variable domain: SQTIHQWPATLVQPVGSPLSLECTVEGTSNPNLYWYRQAAGRGLQLLFYSVGIGQISSEVPQNLSASRPQDRQFILSSKKLLLSDSGFYLCAWTGVSNEQFFGPGTRLTVL.

This clonotype was seen many times. J is TRBJ1-1 and V is TRBV29-1; 8 bases match TRBD1. Germline trimming cut 7 bases from V and 2 bases from J; bases unmatched to any gene: 6. Germline V gives CDR1 SQVTM, CDR2 ANQGSEA. This CDR3 comprises 13 residues. CDR3 in amino acids: CSAVRGRNTEAFF. The DNA for the CDR3 is TGCAGCGCCGTCAGGGGGCGAAACACTGAAGCTTTCTTT.

V usage is TRBV6-5 and J usage is TRBJ1-5, with unresolved D. The CDR3 totals 13 residues. The germline V gene has CDR1 MNHEY and CDR2 SVGAGI. V gave up 4 bases and J gave up 4 bases, with 8 bases separating them. As DNA, the CDR3 is TGTGCCAGCAGTTCGACCGCTAATCAGCCCCAGCATTTT. Amino acids: CASSSTANQPQHF.

The chain uses TRBV6-5 and TRBJ1-6; D is unresolved. V shed 2 bases and J shed 7 bases, with 12 bases lying between them. The CDR3 consists of 15 residues. Germline V gives CDR1 MNHEY, CDR2 SVGAGI. CDR3 in DNA: TGTGCCAGCAGTTACCTTACAGACCTGAATTCACCCCTCCACTTT. Its translation is CASSYLTDLNSPLHF.

The sample holds a few counts of this clonotype. The rearrangement joins TRBV13 to TRBJ2-4; possibly TRBD1 for D (6 bases). Per the germline V gene, CDR1 is PRHDT and CDR2 is FYEKMQ (reference sequence). The germline V and J ends were trimmed by 5 bases and 4 bases, with 9 bases remaining between them. This CDR3 contains 13 residues. CDR3 amino acids: CASSEGQKNIQYF. Here the CDR3 DNA reads TGTGCCAGCAGCGAAGGACAGAAAAACATTCAGTACTTC.

Only a few counts were recorded for this clonotype. The CDR3 region has the DNA TGTGCCAGCAGTTACTCGATATTAGTAAAGACCCAGTACTTC. It codes for CASSYSILVKTQYF. V gene TRBV6-2 or TRBV6-3 combines with J gene TRBJ2-5, with unresolved D. V was clipped by 0 bases and J by 6 bases, with 11 bases between them. The germline V gene encodes CDR1 MNHEY and CDR2 SVGEGT. The CDR3 length is 14 residues.